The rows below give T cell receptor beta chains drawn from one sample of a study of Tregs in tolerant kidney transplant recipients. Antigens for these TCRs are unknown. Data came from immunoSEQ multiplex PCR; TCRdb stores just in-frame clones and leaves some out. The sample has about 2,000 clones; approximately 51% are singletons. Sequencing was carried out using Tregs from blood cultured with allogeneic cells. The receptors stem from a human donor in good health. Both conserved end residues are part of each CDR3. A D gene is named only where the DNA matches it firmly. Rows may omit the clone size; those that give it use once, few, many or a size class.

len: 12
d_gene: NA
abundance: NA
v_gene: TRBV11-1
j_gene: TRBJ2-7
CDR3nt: TGTGCCAGCAGCTTAAACAGCTACGAGCAGTACTTC
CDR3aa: CASSLNSYEQYF

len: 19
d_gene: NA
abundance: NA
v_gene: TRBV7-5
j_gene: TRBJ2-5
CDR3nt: TGTGCCAGCAGCTTAGTAAGAGGTACTAGGGACAGGGGTCAAGAGACCCAGTACTTC
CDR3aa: CASSLVRGTRDRGQETQYF

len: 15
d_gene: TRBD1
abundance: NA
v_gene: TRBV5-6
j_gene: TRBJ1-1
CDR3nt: TGTGCCAGCAGCTCTTCCCGGACAGGGGTTAGTAGAGCTTTCTTT
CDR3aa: CASSSSRTGVSRAFF

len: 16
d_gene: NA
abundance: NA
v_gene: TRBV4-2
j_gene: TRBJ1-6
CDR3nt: TGTGCCAGCAGCCCCCTAAGCGGGACCTATAATTCACCCCTCCACTTT
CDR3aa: CASSPLSGTYNSPLHF

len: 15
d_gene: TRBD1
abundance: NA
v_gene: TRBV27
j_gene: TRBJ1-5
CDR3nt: TGTGCCAGCAGTTTGCGCAGGGGGAGCAATCAGCCCCAGCATTTT
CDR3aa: CASSLRRGSNQPQHF

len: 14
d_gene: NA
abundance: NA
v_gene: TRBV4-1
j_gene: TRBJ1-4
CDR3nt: TGCGCCAGCAGCCAACGAGGGAGCAGCGAAAAACTGTTTTTT
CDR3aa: CASSQRGSSEKLFF

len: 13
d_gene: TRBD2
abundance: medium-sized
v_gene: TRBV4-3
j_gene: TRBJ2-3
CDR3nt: TGCGCCAGCAGCTTTCGGGAGGCAGATACGCAGTATTTT
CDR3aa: CASSFREADTQYF

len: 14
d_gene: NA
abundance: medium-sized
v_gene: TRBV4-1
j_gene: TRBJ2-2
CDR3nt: TGCGCCAGCAGCCAACAGCAGACTACCGGGGAGCTGTTTTTT
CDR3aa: CASSQQQTTGELFF

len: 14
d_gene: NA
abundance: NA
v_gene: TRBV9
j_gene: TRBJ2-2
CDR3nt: TGTGCCAGCAGCGTTAATACGAACACCGGGGAGCTGTTTTTT
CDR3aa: CASSVNTNTGELFF

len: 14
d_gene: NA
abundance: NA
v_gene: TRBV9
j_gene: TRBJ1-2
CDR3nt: TGTGCCAGCAGCGTAGTACCGGGGGGATATGGCTACACCTTC
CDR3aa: CASSVVPGGYGYTF

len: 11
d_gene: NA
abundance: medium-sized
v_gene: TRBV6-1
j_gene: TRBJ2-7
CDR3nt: TGTGCCAGCAGTTACGGGCACGAGCAGTACTTC
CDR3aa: CASSYGHEQYF

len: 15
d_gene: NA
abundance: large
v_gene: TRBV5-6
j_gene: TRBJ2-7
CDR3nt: TGTGCCAGCAGCTTGGGACCGAGAGTGGGCGACGAGCAGTACTTC
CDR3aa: CASSLGPRVGDEQYF

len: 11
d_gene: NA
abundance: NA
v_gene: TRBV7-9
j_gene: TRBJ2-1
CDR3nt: TGTGCCAGCAGCTTTAGCAATGAGCAGTTCTTC
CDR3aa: CASSFSNEQFF

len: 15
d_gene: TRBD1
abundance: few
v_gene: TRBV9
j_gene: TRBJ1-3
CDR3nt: TGTGCCAGCAGCGCAAGGGACAGAGGTAGAAACACCATATATTTT
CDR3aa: CASSARDRGRNTIYF

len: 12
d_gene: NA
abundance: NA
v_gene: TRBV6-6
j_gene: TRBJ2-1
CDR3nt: TGTGCCAGCAGACCAACTAGGAATGAGCAGTTCTTC
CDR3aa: CASRPTRNEQFF

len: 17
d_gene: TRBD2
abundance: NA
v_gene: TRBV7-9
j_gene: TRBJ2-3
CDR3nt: TGTGCCAGCAGCTTAGGCTTGAGCGGGGGGGCCGCAGATACGCAGTATTTT
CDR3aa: CASSLGLSGGAADTQYF

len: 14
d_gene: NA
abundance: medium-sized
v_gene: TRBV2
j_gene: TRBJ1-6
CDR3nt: TGTGCCAGCAGAAGGGACACTTCAAATTCACCCCTCCACTTT
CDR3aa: CASRRDTSNSPLHF

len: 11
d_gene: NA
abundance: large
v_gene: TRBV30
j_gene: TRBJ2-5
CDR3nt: TGTGCCTGGAGTGTACGGCAGACCCAGTACTTC
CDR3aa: CAWSVRQTQYF

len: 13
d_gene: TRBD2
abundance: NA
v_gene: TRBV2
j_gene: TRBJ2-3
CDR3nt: TGTGCCAGCAGACTAGCGGGTCTGGATACGCAGTATTTT
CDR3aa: CASRLAGLDTQYF

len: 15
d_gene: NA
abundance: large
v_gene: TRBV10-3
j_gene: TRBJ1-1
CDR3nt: TGTGCCATCAGTGAGTGGGGACAATCGAACACTGAAGCTTTCTTT
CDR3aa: CAISEWGQSNTEAFF

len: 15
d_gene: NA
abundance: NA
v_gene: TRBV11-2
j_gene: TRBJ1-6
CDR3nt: TGTGCCAGCAGCTTGCAGGGGCTTTATAATTCACCCCTCCACTTT
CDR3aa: CASSLQGLYNSPLHF

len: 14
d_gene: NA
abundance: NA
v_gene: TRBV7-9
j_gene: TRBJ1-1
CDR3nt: TGTGCCAGCAGCCCTCTAGGGGGGCTCACTGAAGCTTTCTTT
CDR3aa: CASSPLGGLTEAFF

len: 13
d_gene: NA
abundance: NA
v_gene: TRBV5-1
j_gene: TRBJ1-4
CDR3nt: TGCGCCAGCAGGAGGTCAACTAATGAAAAACTGTTTTTT
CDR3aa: CASRRSTNEKLFF

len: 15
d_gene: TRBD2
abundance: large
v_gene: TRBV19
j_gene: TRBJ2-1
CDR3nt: TGTGCCAGTAGCCCCCGGACTAGCGGGGGGGTTACGCAGTTCTTC
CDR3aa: CASSPRTSGGVTQFF

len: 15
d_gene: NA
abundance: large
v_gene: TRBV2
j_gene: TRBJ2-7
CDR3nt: TGTGCCAGCAGGACCGACAGGCCAGTGGCCTACGAGCAGTACTTC
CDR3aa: CASRTDRPVAYEQYF

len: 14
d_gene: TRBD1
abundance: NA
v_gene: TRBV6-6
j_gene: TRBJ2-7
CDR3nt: TGTGCCAGCAGATCAGGGGGAAACTCCTACGAGCAGTACTTC
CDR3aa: CASRSGGNSYEQYF

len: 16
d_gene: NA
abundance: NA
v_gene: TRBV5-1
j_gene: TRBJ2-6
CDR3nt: TGCGCCAGCAGCCAAGAGGCACGTACTGGGGCCAACGTCCTGACTTTC
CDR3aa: CASSQEARTGANVLTF

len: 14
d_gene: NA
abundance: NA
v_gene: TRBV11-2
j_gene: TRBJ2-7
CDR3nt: TGTGCCAGCAGCCCGATTTCCGGTTCCTACGAGCAGTACTTC
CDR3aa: CASSPISGSYEQYF

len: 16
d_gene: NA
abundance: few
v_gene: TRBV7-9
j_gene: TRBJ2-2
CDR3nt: TGTGCCAGCAGCCTCTCTAGCGTACCGAACACCGGGGAGCTGTTTTTT
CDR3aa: CASSLSSVPNTGELFF

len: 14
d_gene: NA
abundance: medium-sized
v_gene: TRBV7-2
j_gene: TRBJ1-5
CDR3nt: TGTGCCAGCAGCTTAGGCTATAGCAATCAGCCCCAGCATTTT
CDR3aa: CASSLGYSNQPQHF

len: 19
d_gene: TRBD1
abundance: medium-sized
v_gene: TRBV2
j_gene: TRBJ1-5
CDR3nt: TGTGCCAGCAGACGCTCCGGGACAGGGGTTCAGAGGATCAATCAGCCCCAGCATTTT
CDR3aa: CASRRSGTGVQRINQPQHF